This T cell receptor beta chain originates from a study of blood T cells in healthy people across ages. The CDR3 sequence is 16 residues long. Per the germline V gene, CDR1 is SGDLS and CDR2 is YYNGEE. V lost 0 bases and J lost 7; bases outside the gene matches: 9. In this sample, this clonotype turned up once. Alongside a J-beta primer mix, a sample-barcoded 5' primer served in a second PCR lasting about 7 to 12 cycles. TCRdb reprocessed the 5' RACE reads with MiXCR, giving one entry per CDR3 protein. This sample has about 900,000 distinct CDR3 sequences; 62% occur once, and the top ten carry about 27%.

Sequencing used blood. J is TRBJ2-1 and V is TRBV9, with 8 bases identical to TRBD2. This receptor was identified in a man aged 25-40 years in good health. The chain's CDR3 is CASSVGPGTRGNEQFF. DNA of the CDR3: TGTGCCAGCAGCGTAGGCCCCGGGACTAGGGGGAATGAGCAGTTCTTC.